This entry lists 2 T cell receptor beta chains sequenced from one sample in a study of T-cell reconstitution after alpha-beta-depleted transplantation in children. A TCRbeta library incorporating unique molecular identifiers was prepared. TCRdb ran MiXCR on the PCR reads and lists one entry per CDR3 protein. The profile covers hundreds of thousands of distinct CDR3 sequences, with around 9.9% appearing a single time and 28% taken by the ten largest. The specimen comprised PBMCs, sampled before TCRalphabeta/CD19-depleted stem cell transplant. The receptors originated from a child under three years old with acute myeloid leukemia, due to receive a stem cell transplant.

This clonotype was seen at least ten times. The V and J genes are TRBV5-1 and TRBJ2-1; the D gene could be TRBD1 or TRBD2 (5 bases each). This CDR3 is 15 amino acids long. V lost 4 bases to trimming and J lost 6 bases, with 17 bases between them. The germline CDR1 and CDR2 sequences are SGHRS and YFSETQ. Written as DNA, the CDR3 is TGCGCCAGCAGCGTTACGGGGCTTCCTGGCAATGAGCAGTTCTTC. As protein: CASSVTGLPGNEQFF.

The table lists this clonotype with many counts. This sequence joins TRBV5-6 and TRBJ2-3; the match to TRBD2 covers 7 bases. V was pared by 3 bases and J by 9 bases, with 4 bases of the junction left unmatched. The CDR3 consists of 12 residues. Germline CDR1 and CDR2: SGHDT and YYEEEE. CDR3 sequence (DNA): TGTGCCAGCAGCTGGACTAGTGGCACGCAGTATTTT. The encoded protein is CASSWTSGTQYF.